These 15 T cell receptor beta chains originate from one sample sequenced in a study of blood T cell repertoires in COVID-19. This table comes from immunoSEQ multiplex PCR, and its TCRdb copy is limited to in-frame clones, with some not included. Here the sample spans tens of thousands of clones, about 80% being singletons. The sample consisted of peripheral blood. The receptors were sampled from a woman between 45 and 60 years old with acute or convalescent COVID-19.

The V gene is TRBV27, the J gene TRBJ1-1; D remains unclear. Germline CDR1 is MNHEY and CDR2 is SMNVEV (reference sequence). There are 17 residues in the CDR3. Trimming took off 2 bases at V and 1 base at J, with 17 bases between the two ends. The chain's CDR3 is CASSLLPGAPPNTEAFF. CDR3 coding DNA: TGTGCCAGCAGTTTACTACCGGGTGCCCCACCGAACACTGAAGCTTTCTTT.

This clone has a handful of counts. The chain employs TRBV24-1 and TRBJ1-2; D may be TRBD1 (6 bases). Trimming left V 9 bases short and J 2 bases short, with 9 bases between. CDR1 and CDR2 (germline): KGHDR, SFDVKD. The CDR3 totals 12 residues. CDR3 sequence (DNA): TGTGCCACCGCGGACAGAAACTATGGCTACACCTTC. It translates to CATADRNYGYTF.

Here the CDR3 DNA reads TGTGCCAGCAGCCCTCTAGGCTACACCTTC. It translates to CASSPLGYTF. The chain combines TRBV7-9 with TRBJ1-2; D is unclear. This CDR3 contains 10 residues. Trimming removed 5 bases from V and 8 bases from J, with 6 bases in between. Per the germline V gene, CDR1 is SEHNR and CDR2 is FQNEAQ (reference sequence).

The chain is built from TRBV29-1 and TRBJ1-1; no reliable D call. The V gene lost 3 bases and the J gene lost 4 bases, with 12 bases spanning the gap. Looked up from germline, CDR1 is SQVTM and CDR2 is ANQGSEA. The CDR3 spans 13 residues. The CDR3 loop is CSVDERSGTEAFF. As DNA, the CDR3 is TGCAGCGTTGACGAACGCTCGGGCACTGAAGCTTTCTTT.

V usage is TRBV7-2 and J usage is TRBJ1-1; D remains unclear. V gave up 4 bases and J gave up 10 bases, with 16 bases separating them. This CDR3 contains 13 residues. The germline gives CDR1 SGHTA, CDR2 FQGNSA. The CDR3 nucleotides are TGTGCCAGCAGCTCCAAGATGACGGAGGGAGCTTTCTTT. It codes for CASSSKMTEGAFF.

CDR3 residues: CASSIEGTNTEAFF. The DNA for the CDR3 is TGTGCCAGTAGTATAGAGGGGACTAACACTGAAGCTTTCTTT. This chain links TRBV19 with TRBJ1-1; D possibly corresponds to TRBD1 (5 bases). CDR1 is LNHDA, CDR2 SQIVND, per germline (reference sequence). The V and J ends lost 0 bases and 2 bases respectively, with 7 bases between them. The CDR3 is 14 amino acids.

The gene calls are TRBV9 and TRBJ2-1; 7 bases match TRBD1. The junction had 3 bases not matched to a gene; V was cut back by 0 bases and J by 3 bases. This CDR3 is built from 15 residues. Germline values: CDR1 SGDLS, CDR2 YYNGEE. The CDR3 sequence is CASSVAQGDYNEQFF. CDR3 bases: TGTGCCAGCAGCGTAGCTCAGGGGGACTACAATGAGCAGTTCTTC.

The chain couples TRBV18 to TRBJ2-7; perhaps TRBD2 as D (6 bases). V gave up 3 bases and J gave up 5 bases, with 14 bases separating them. CDR1 and CDR2 (germline): KGHSH, LQKENI. The CDR3 runs to 14 residues. CDR3 in amino acids: CASSPRFGGDEQYF. The CDR3 region has the DNA TGTGCCAGCTCACCCCGATTCGGGGGAGACGAGCAGTACTTC.

The gene calls are TRBV19 and TRBJ1-3; TRBD1 agrees at 7 bases. The V gene end was trimmed by 5 bases and the J gene end by 8 bases; junction bases not matched to a gene: 9. Germline V CDR1 and CDR2: LNHDA, SQIVND (reference sequence). The CDR3 runs to 14 residues. The CDR3 reads CASSPRGQGDTIYF. The CDR3 coding sequence is TGTGCCAGTAGTCCGAGGGGCCAGGGGGACACCATATATTTT.

This rearrangement joins TRBV24-1 to TRBJ1-1; D not resolved. V was cut by 7 bases and J by 0 bases, with 8 bases left in between. Germline V gene lookup returns CDR1 KGHDR and CDR2 SFDVKD. The CDR3 is 13 amino acids. The CDR3 region has the DNA TGTGCCACCAGGGAGGTGATGAACACTGAAGCTTTCTTT. It is translated as CATREVMNTEAFF.

V is TRBV10-3 and J is TRBJ1-1; 7 bases fit TRBD1. CDR1 ENHRY and CDR2 SYGVKD come from the germline V gene. V lost 10 bases to trimming and J lost 4 bases; unmatched junction nucleotides: 6. This CDR3 spans 12 amino acids. CDR3 in DNA: TGTGCCACAACTGCAGGGGGCACTGAAGCTTTCTTT. Translating it yields CATTAGGTEAFF.

The V call is TRBV2, the J call TRBJ2-5; 11 bases map to TRBD2. V shed 10 bases and J 5 bases; nucleotides not matched to a gene: 6. The germline V gene encodes CDR1 SNHLY and CDR2 FYNNEI. The CDR3 covers 13 residues. The CDR3 DNA sequence: TGTGCCACCTTAGCGGGGGGGAAGGAGACCCAGTACTTC. Translating gives CATLAGGKETQYF.

This clone was detected only once. The V call is TRBV12-3 or TRBV12-4, the J call TRBJ1-2; TRBD1 matches 7 bases. V lost 5 bases and J lost 4; bases outside the gene matches: 4. The CDR3 consists of 13 residues. The DNA for the CDR3 is TGTGCCAGCAGTACAGGGGCTGGCTATGGCTACACCTTC. Translated, it gives CASSTGAGYGYTF.

This sequence joins TRBV6-6 and TRBJ2-5, with D perhaps TRBD1 (5 bases). Germline V lookup: CDR1 MNHNY, CDR2 SVGAGI (reference sequence). This CDR3 spans 16 amino acids. V was trimmed by 2 bases and J by 5 bases, leaving 18 bases between them. The CDR3 sequence is CASSYTTVRAWETQYF. As DNA, the CDR3 is TGTGCCAGCAGTTACACGACAGTTCGGGCGTGGGAGACCCAGTACTTC.

The J gene is TRBJ1-1, the V gene TRBV11-3, with D possibly TRBD1 on 5 matching bases. This CDR3 spans 13 amino acids. Between the trimmed V and J ends, which lost 0 bases and 4 bases, there was a span of 6 bases. CDR1 is SGHNT and CDR2 is YENEEA in the germline V gene. DNA for the CDR3: TGTGCCAGCAGCTTAGAAACAGGCACTGAAGCTTTCTTT. Translated, it gives CASSLETGTEAFF.